These T cell receptor beta chains were read from a single sample in a study of T-cell memory formation after mild COVID-19. TCRdb re-called the 5' RACE reads with MiXCR, one entry per CDR3 protein. This table holds 200,000 to 300,000 distinct CDR3 sequences, roughly 15% found once. Source material: PBMCs or a T cell subset sorted from them (not recorded which). The source is an adult woman who had mild COVID-19 (a few samples of this study predate the infection). Cell type and time point are not known. The CDR3 runs from the conserved cysteine through the conserved F or W. The order of the fields is V gene, D gene, clone size, J gene, CDR3 length, CDR3 protein, CDR3 DNA. D genes are given only for firm matches. Clone size is not always given. Where it is, it says once, few, many or a class for expanded clones.

>TRBV7-2|-|few|TRBJ1-1|14
CASSPARGGTEAFF
TGTGCCAGCAGCCCAGCGCGGGGCGGAACTGAAGCTTTCTTT
>TRBV5-1|TRBD1|-|TRBJ1-6|17
CASSARSGTGPNSPLHF
TGCGCCAGCAGCGCCCGGAGCGGGACAGGACCCAATTCACCCCTCCACTTT
>TRBV15|-|few|TRBJ1-2|16
CATSRDRPARGHGYTF
TGTGCCACCAGCAGAGATCGGCCTGCCCGAGGGCATGGCTACACCTTC
>TRBV4-1|TRBD2|many|TRBJ2-7|18
CASSQPTAGGRSSYEQYF
TGCGCCAGCAGCCAACCCACCGCGGGGGGAAGATCATCCTACGAGCAGTACTTC
>TRBV10-3|-|many|TRBJ1-1|14
CAISEQGSSTEAFF
TGTGCCATCAGTGAGCAGGGAAGTAGCACTGAAGCTTTCTTT
>TRBV29-1|-|-|TRBJ2-7|12
CSARRGPYEQYF
TGCAGCGCTCGACGGGGCCCCTACGAGCAGTACTTC
>TRBV20-1|-|-|TRBJ2-7|12
CSARDSRYEQYF
TGCAGTGCTAGAGATTCCCGGTACGAGCAGTACTTC
>TRBV2|-|-|TRBJ2-7|11
CASRPRGEQYF
TGTGCCAGCAGGCCCAGGGGCGAGCAGTACTTC
>TRBV28|-|few|TRBJ2-7|17
CASSLSPLTGTLYEQYF
TGTGCCAGCAGTTTAAGTCCCTTGACAGGTACTCTCTACGAGCAGTACTTC
>TRBV30|-|many|TRBJ1-2|13
CASGGRLNYGYTF
TGTGCCTCGGGGGGCCGGTTGAACTATGGCTACACCTTC
>TRBV20-1|TRBD1|many|TRBJ1-1|14
CSARSDRIATEAFF
TGCAGTGCTAGGTCGGACAGGATCGCAACTGAAGCTTTCTTT
>TRBV7-2|TRBD1|many|TRBJ2-7|15
CASSLGPTGAIEQYF
TGTGCCAGCAGCTTAGGTCCCACAGGGGCGATAGAGCAGTACTTC
>TRBV24-1|-|few|TRBJ2-3|16
CATSDPTVRGTDTQYF
TGTGCCACCAGTGACCCGACAGTCCGCGGCACAGATACGCAGTATTTT
>TRBV7-9|TRBD1|few|TRBJ2-5|14
CASSPSRGRETQYF
TGTGCCAGCAGCCCCTCCAGGGGGCGGGAGACCCAGTACTTC
>TRBV12-3/TRBV12-4|-|few|TRBJ2-1|14
CASSPRRSGNEQFF
TGTGCCAGCAGTCCCCGACGGTCTGGCAATGAGCAGTTCTTC
>TRBV29-1|-|-|TRBJ2-7|13
CSVAKGQGYEQYF
TGCAGCGTTGCGAAAGGGCAGGGCTACGAGCAGTACTTC
>TRBV9|TRBD1|few|TRBJ2-7|14
CASSPRTGLDEQYF
TGTGCCAGCAGCCCCCGGACAGGGTTGGACGAGCAGTACTTC
>TRBV6-6|-|few|TRBJ2-5|14
CASSYYRGGETQYF
TGTGCCAGCAGTTACTATAGGGGGGGAGAGACCCAGTACTTC
>TRBV5-4|-|-|TRBJ2-5|13
CASSLAATGTQYF
TGTGCCAGCAGCTTGGCGGCGACCGGGACCCAGTACTTC
>TRBV12-3/TRBV12-4|-|-|TRBJ1-5|12
CASSRTWQPQHF
TGTGCCAGCAGCCGAACTTGGCAGCCCCAGCATTTT
>TRBV7-6|TRBD1|few|TRBJ1-4|15
CASRAGTGANEKLFF
TGTGCCAGCAGAGCCGGGACAGGGGCTAATGAAAAACTGTTTTTT
>TRBV5-6|TRBD1|-|TRBJ1-6|15
CASSLITGGFSPLHF
TGTGCCAGCAGCCTTATTACAGGGGGCTTTTCACCCCTCCACTTT
>TRBV7-2|-|few|TRBJ2-7|15
CASSLSTGRQGEQYF
TGTGCCAGCAGCTTATCAACAGGGAGGCAAGGCGAGCAGTACTTC
>TRBV29-1|-|-|TRBJ2-1|13
CSVGVGPYNEQFF
TGCAGCGTGGGAGTAGGTCCCTACAATGAGCAGTTCTTC
>TRBV25-1|-|-|TRBJ1-2|16
CASSAAGTPTYYGYTF
TGTGCCAGCAGTGCGGCCGGGACACCGACCTACTATGGCTACACCTTC
>TRBV7-2|TRBD1|-|TRBJ2-3|15
CASSQASRGPDTQYF
TGTGCCAGCAGCCAGGCTTCCAGGGGGCCAGATACGCAGTATTTT
>TRBV20-1|TRBD2|-|TRBJ2-2|15
CSAREASGRSGELFF
TGCAGTGCTAGAGAGGCTAGCGGGAGATCCGGGGAGCTGTTTTTT
>TRBV20-1|-|once|TRBJ1-5|16
CSASRGEGPGNQPQHF
TGCAGTGCTAGCCGCGGAGAGGGGCCAGGCAATCAGCCCCAGCATTTT
>TRBV5-1|-|few|TRBJ2-7|14
CASSLDPKGGEQYF
TGCGCCAGCAGCTTGGACCCAAAAGGGGGCGAGCAGTACTTC
>TRBV2|TRBD1|-|TRBJ2-7|12
CASSFPGGEQYF
TGTGCCAGCAGTTTCCCAGGGGGTGAGCAGTACTTC
>TRBV6-5|TRBD2|few|TRBJ2-3|17
CASSYRLAGVRTDTQYF
TGTGCCAGCAGTTATCGGCTAGCGGGAGTGAGGACAGATACGCAGTATTTT
>TRBV12-3/TRBV12-4|-|-|TRBJ1-1|16
CASSLRGGGWGTEAFF
TGTGCCAGCAGTTTGCGTGGGGGCGGTTGGGGCACTGAAGCTTTCTTT
>TRBV24-1|-|few|TRBJ2-1|16
CATSETTGSSYNEQFF
TGTGCCACCAGTGAGACGACAGGTAGCTCCTACAATGAGCAGTTCTTC
>TRBV19|-|few|TRBJ1-1|14
CASTPRRENTEAFF
TGTGCCAGTACCCCCAGGCGGGAGAACACTGAAGCTTTCTTT
>TRBV5-1|-|-|TRBJ2-5|13
CASFSERRGPQYF
TGCGCCAGCTTCTCCGAAAGGCGGGGACCCCAGTACTTC
>TRBV6-5|-|few|TRBJ2-3|16
CASSPLTSPSTDTQYF
TGTGCCAGCAGTCCACTAACCTCGCCTAGCACAGATACGCAGTATTTT
>TRBV6-2/TRBV6-3|TRBD2|-|TRBJ2-5|14
CASTESGRGGTQYF
TGTGCCAGCACGGAAAGCGGGAGAGGTGGGACCCAGTACTTC
>TRBV12-3/TRBV12-4|-|few|TRBJ1-2|12
CASSLAQYGYTF
TGTGCCAGCAGTTTAGCTCAATATGGCTACACCTTC
>TRBV6-6|TRBD1|-|TRBJ1-1|13
CASSYQGQPEAFF
TGTGCCAGCAGTTACCAGGGACAGCCTGAAGCTTTCTTT
>TRBV5-1|-|many|TRBJ2-7|12
CASSLDRYEQYF
TGCGCCAGCAGCTTGGACCGCTACGAGCAGTACTTC
>TRBV5-6|-|-|TRBJ2-1|15
CASSLGRQGRGEQFF
TGTGCCAGCAGCTTGGGGAGGCAGGGGCGAGGTGAGCAGTTCTTC
>TRBV2|-|-|TRBJ2-7|15
CASRGSEKAFYEQYF
TGTGCCAGCAGGGGGTCAGAAAAGGCCTTCTACGAGCAGTACTTC
>TRBV20-1|TRBD2|few|TRBJ2-2|16
CSARRRGNSNTGELFF
TGCAGTGCTAGGCGGCGGGGGAACTCAAACACCGGGGAGCTGTTTTTT
>TRBV5-1|TRBD1|many|TRBJ2-2|16
CASSLEGAVYTGELFF
TGCGCCAGCAGCTTGGAGGGGGCGGTCTACACCGGGGAGCTGTTTTTT
>TRBV9|-|few|TRBJ2-5|15
CASSVAMERQETQYF
TGTGCCAGCAGCGTAGCTATGGAGAGACAAGAGACCCAGTACTTC
>TRBV7-3|-|-|TRBJ2-6|17
CASSYRERVSGANVLTF
TGTGCCAGCAGCTACAGGGAAAGGGTCTCTGGGGCCAACGTCCTGACTTTC
>TRBV5-4|-|-|TRBJ1-1|16
CASSPMKRGPNTEAFF
TGTGCCAGCAGCCCGATGAAGCGGGGCCCCAACACTGAAGCTTTCTTT
>TRBV7-8|-|few|TRBJ2-3|12
CASRVDSDTQYF
TGTGCCAGCAGGGTAGATTCGGATACGCAGTATTTT
>TRBV27|TRBD1|-|TRBJ2-3|14
CASRTGTVTDTQYF
TGTGCCAGCAGAACGGGGACAGTCACAGATACGCAGTATTTT
>TRBV20-1|TRBD1|few|TRBJ1-1|16
CSARGQGSIKNTEAFF
TGCAGTGCCAGAGGACAGGGGTCCATCAAGAACACTGAAGCTTTCTTT
>TRBV3-1|TRBD1|-|TRBJ1-2|14
CASSGQGVFYGYTF
TGTGCCAGCAGCGGGCAGGGGGTTTTCTATGGCTACACCTTC
>TRBV18|-|few|TRBJ1-6|15
CASSPRDIANSPLHF
TGTGCCAGCTCACCGCGGGACATCGCTAATTCACCCCTCCACTTT
>TRBV6-2/TRBV6-3|TRBD2|few|TRBJ2-5|15
CASVDRLAGEETQYF
TGTGCCAGCGTAGACCGACTAGCGGGAGAGGAGACCCAGTACTTC
>TRBV12-3/TRBV12-4|-|many|TRBJ2-5|12
CATGVTQETQYF
TGTGCCACCGGGGTTACCCAAGAGACCCAGTACTTC
>TRBV7-2|-|-|TRBJ2-3|13
CASRPLSTDTQYF
TGTGCCAGCAGACCACTGAGCACAGATACGCAGTATTTT
>TRBV20-1|-|-|TRBJ2-7|13
CSGFDSFHYEQYF
TGCAGTGGATTTGACAGTTTCCACTACGAGCAGTACTTC
>TRBV10-3|TRBD2|many|TRBJ2-7|12
CASSGNSYEQYF
TGTGCCTCAAGCGGGAACTCCTACGAGCAGTACTTC
>TRBV7-9|TRBD1|few|TRBJ2-1|15
CASSFPQGAGYEQFF
TGTGCCAGCAGCTTCCCCCAGGGGGCAGGCTATGAGCAGTTCTTC